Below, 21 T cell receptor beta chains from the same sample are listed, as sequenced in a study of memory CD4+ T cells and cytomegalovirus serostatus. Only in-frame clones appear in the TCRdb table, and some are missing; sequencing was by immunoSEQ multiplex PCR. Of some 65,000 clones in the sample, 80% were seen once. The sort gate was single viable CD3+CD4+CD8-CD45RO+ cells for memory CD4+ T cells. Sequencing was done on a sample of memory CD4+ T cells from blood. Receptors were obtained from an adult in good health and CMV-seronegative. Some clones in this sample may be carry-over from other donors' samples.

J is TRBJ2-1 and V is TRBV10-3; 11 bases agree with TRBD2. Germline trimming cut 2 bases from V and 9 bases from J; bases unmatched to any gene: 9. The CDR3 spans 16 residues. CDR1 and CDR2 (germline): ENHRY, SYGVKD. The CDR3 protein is CAISEKELAGVVEQFF. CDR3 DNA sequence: TGTGCCATCAGTGAGAAGGAACTAGCGGGAGTGGTTGAGCAGTTCTTC.

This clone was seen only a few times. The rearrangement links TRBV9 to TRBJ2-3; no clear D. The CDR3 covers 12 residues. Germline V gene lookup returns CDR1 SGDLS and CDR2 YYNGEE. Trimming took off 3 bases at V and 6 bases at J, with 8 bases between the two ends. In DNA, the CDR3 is TGTGCCAGCAGCGAGATACTTGATACGCAGTATTTT. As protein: CASSEILDTQYF.

The CDR3 sequence: CAWSRFSGGRTDTQYF. The CDR3 nucleotides are TGTGCCTGGAGTCGGTTTAGCGGGGGTCGGACAGATACGCAGTATTTT. The rearrangement joins TRBV30 to TRBJ2-3; 9 bases fit TRBD2. The V and J ends lost 2 bases and 3 bases, in that order; junction bases with no gene match: 9. Looked up from germline, CDR1 is GTSNPN and CDR2 is SVGIG (reference sequence). CDR3 length: 16 residues.

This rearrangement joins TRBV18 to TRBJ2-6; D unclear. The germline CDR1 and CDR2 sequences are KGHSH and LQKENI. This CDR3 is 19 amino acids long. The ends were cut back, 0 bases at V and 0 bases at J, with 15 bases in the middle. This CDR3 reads CASSPPLSGLPSGANVLTF. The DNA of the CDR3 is TGTGCCAGCTCACCACCGTTATCCGGGTTGCCCTCTGGGGCCAACGTCCTGACTTTC. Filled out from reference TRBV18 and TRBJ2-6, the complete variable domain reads NAGVMQNPRHLVRRRGQEARLRCSPMKGHSHVYWYRQLPEEGLKFMVYLQKENIIDESGMPKERFSAEFPKEGPSILRIQQVVRGDSAAYFCASSPPLSGLPSGANVLTFGAGSRLTVL.

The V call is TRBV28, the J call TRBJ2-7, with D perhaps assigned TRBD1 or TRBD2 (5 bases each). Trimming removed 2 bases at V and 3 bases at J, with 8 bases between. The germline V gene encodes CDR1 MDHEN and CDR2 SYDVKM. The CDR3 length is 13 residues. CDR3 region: CASSLGTFYEQYF. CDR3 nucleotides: TGTGCCAGCAGTTTAGGGACCTTCTACGAGCAGTACTTC.

In DNA, the CDR3 is TGTGCCAGCAGCCTCAGGGCGGAACAAGAGACCCAGTACTTC. It translates to CASSLRAEQETQYF. J is TRBJ2-5 and V is TRBV5-4; D possibly corresponds to TRBD1 (5 bases). The CDR3 has 14 amino acids. The V and J ends lost 4 bases and 2 bases respectively, with 12 bases between them. Germline CDR1 SGHNT, CDR2 YYREEE (reference sequence).

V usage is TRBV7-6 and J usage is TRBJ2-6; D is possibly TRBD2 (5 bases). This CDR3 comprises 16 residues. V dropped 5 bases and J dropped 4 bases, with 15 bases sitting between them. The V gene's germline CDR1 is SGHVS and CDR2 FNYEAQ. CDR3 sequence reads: CASSLEGFSGANVLTF. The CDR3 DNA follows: TGTGCCAGCAGCCTAGAGGGATTTTCCGGGGCCAACGTCCTGACTTTC.

CDR3 sequence: CASSSSGGNTEAFF. Written as DNA, the CDR3 is TGTGCCAGCAGCTCTTCAGGGGGGAACACTGAAGCTTTCTTT. The chain combines TRBV7-2 with TRBJ1-1; 7 nucleotides line up with TRBD1. Trimming at V came to 4 bases and at J to 1 base, leaving 3 bases not matched to a gene. Per the germline V gene, CDR1 is SGHTA and CDR2 is FQGNSA. The CDR3 length is 14 residues.

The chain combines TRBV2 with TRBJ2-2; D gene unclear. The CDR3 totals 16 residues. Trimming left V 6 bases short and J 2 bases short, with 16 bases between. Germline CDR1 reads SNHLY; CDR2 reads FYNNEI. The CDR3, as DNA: TGTGCCAGCAGAGCCTCTTACGCAGGAAACACCGGGGAGCTGTTTTTT. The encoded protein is CASRASYAGNTGELFF.

The CDR3 sequence is CASSVGGPNSPLHF. In DNA, the CDR3 is TGTGCCAGCAGCGTTGGGGGGCCGAATTCACCCCTCCACTTT. The chain uses TRBV9 and TRBJ1-6; perhaps TRBD1 as D (6 bases). The CDR3 is 14 residues long. Germline CDR1 and CDR2: SGDLS and YYNGEE. Between the trimmed V and J ends, which lost 2 bases and 7 bases, there was a span of 10 bases.

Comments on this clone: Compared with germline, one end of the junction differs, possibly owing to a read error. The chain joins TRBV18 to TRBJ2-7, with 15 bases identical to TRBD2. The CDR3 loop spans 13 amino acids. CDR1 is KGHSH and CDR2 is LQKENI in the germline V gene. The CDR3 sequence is CASSTGLAGGLHF. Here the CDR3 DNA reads TGTGCCAGCTCAACCGGACTAGCGGGAGGGTTACACTTC.

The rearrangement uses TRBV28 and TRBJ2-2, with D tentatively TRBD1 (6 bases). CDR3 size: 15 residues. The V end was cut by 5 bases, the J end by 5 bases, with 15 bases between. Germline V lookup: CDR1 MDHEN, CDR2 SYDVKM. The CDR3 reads CASSPTPQGTGELFF. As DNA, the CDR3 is TGTGCCAGCAGTCCTACCCCTCAGGGGACCGGGGAGCTGTTTTTT.

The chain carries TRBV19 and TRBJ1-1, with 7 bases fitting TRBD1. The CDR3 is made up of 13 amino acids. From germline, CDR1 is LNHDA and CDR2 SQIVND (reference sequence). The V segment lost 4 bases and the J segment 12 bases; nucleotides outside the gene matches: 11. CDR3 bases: TGTGCCAGTAGTAGGCGGACAGGACAGGTCTCTTTCTTT. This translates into CASSRRTGQVSFF.

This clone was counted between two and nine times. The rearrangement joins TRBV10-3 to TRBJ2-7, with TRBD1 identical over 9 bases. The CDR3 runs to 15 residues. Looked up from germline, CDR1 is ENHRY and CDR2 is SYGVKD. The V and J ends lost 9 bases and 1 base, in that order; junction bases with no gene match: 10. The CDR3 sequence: CAIAPGTGPSYEQYF. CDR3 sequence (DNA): TGTGCCATTGCCCCCGGGACAGGGCCTTCCTACGAGCAGTACTTC.

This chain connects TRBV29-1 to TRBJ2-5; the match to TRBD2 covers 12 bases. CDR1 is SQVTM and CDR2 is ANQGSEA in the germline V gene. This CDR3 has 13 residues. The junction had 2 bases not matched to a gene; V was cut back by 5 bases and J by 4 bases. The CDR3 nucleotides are TGCAGCGTTCGGACTAGCGGGATAGAGACCCAGTACTTC. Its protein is CSVRTSGIETQYF.

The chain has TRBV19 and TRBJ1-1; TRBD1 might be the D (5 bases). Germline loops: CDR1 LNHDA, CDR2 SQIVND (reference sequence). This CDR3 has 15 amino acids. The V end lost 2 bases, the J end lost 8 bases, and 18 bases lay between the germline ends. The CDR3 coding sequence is TGTGCCAGTAGTATATTTGGACACTTCAACCCCGAAGCTTTCTTT. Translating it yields CASSIFGHFNPEAFF.

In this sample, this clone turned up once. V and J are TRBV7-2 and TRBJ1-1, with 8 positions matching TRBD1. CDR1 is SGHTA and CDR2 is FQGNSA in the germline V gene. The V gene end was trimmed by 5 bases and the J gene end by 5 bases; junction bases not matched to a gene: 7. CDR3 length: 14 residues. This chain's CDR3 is CASSPGQGVTEAFF. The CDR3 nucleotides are TGTGCCAGCAGCCCCGGACAGGGAGTTACTGAAGCTTTCTTT.

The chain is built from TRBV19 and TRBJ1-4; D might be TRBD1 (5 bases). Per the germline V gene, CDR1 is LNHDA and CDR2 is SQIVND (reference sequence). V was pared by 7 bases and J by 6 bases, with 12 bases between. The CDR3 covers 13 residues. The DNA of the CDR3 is TGTGCCAGTACCTTGGGACTGTATGAAAAACTGTTTTTT. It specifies CASTLGLYEKLFF. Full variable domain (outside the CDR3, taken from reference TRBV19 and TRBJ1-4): DGGITQSPKYLFRKEGQNVTLSCEQNLNHDAMYWYRQDPGQGLRLIYYSQIVNDFQKGDIAEGYSVSREKKESFPLTVTSAQKNPTAFYLCASTLGLYEKLFFGSGTQLSVL.

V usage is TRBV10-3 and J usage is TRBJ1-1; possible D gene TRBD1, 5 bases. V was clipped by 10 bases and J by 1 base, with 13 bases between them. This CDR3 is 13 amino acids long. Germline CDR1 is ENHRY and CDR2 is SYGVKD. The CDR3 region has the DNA TGTGCCACTACGACAGAGCAGAACACTGAAGCTTTCTTT. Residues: CATTTEQNTEAFF.

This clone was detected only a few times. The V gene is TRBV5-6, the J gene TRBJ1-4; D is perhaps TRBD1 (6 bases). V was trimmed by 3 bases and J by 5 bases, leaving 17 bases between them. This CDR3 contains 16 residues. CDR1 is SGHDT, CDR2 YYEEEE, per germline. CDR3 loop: CASSSYYREENEKLFF. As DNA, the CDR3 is TGTGCCAGCAGCTCTTATTACAGGGAAGAAAATGAAAAACTGTTTTTT.

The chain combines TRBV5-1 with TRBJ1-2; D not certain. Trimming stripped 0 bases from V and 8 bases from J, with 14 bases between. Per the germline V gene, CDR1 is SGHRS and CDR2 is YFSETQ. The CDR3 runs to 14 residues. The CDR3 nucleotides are TGCGCCAGCAGCTTGGTTTTGGACGGCAAAGGCTACACCTTC. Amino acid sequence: CASSLVLDGKGYTF.